This T cell receptor beta chain was captured in a study of blood T cell repertoires in COVID-19. Background on the study: COVID-19 samples from acute and convalescent phases originated in the United States, Italy and Spain. Sample material is recorded as cDNA or gDNA derived from T cells, B-cell-depleted T cells, or PBMCs.

This clone has at least ten counts. The CDR3 runs to 16 residues. Germline loops: CDR1 MDHEN, CDR2 SYDVKM. Trimming pared 4 bases from V and 3 bases from J, leaving 18 bases between. In the authors' workflow: Quantification of nucleated cells was approximated via reference gene primer amplification. Some clones are missing from TCRdb's copy, which holds only in-frame ones; the method was immunoSEQ multiplex PCR. V and J calls and clone size are given by that table; D and trimming were obtained from the DNA. The sample yields under 300,000 clones, about four fifths seen once. Sequencing was done on a sample of peripheral blood. The gene calls are TRBV28 and TRBJ1-1; D may be TRBD1 (6 bases). The sequence was collected from a woman in her thirties or forties who had recovered from COVID-19. The CDR3 DNA sequence: TGTGCCAGCAGTTCCCCCTATTCAGGGGCTGACACTGAAGCTTTCTTT. Protein product: CASSSPYSGADTEAFF.